Described below is a single T cell receptor beta chain sequence and its context. Assay: immunoSEQ multiplex PCR; the TCRdb copy retains only in-frame clones and omits some. The table records about 49,000 clones, approximately 95% of them present only once. This specimen comes from a study of T cell changes during pregnancy in multiple sclerosis. The sample here was CD8+ T cells from peripheral blood mononuclear cells, taken in the first trimester of pregnancy. The receptor was derived from a female donor with multiple sclerosis, enrolled in a pregnancy study.

The CDR3 DNA sequence: TGCAGCGTTAAGGGACAGGGGGATTCCGGGGAGCTGTTTTTT. Translating gives CSVKGQGDSGELFF. The chain couples TRBV29-1 to TRBJ2-2, with TRBD1 matching 11 bases. CDR3 size: 14 residues. Germline CDR1 and CDR2: SQVTM and ANQGSEA. J gave up 6 bases and V 5 bases, and 5 bases lay outside the gene matches.